One sample yielded the 21 T cell receptor beta chains listed below, sequenced in a study of PD-1 blockade in classical Hodgkin lymphoma. Measured with immunoSEQ multiplex PCR; TCRdb has only the in-frame clones, and not every one. The data show about 98,000 clones, with around nine tenths seen just once and 2.5% to 3.5% held by the top ten. Each patient experienced a relapse that followed autologous stem cell transplantation, and brentuximab vedotin exposure varied. Sequenced here: peripheral blood mononuclear cells (PBMCs), sampled at baseline. All receptors derive from a human donor with classical Hodgkin lymphoma.

This clone was observed once. The chain employs TRBV4-1 and TRBJ2-7, with D perhaps given as TRBD1 or TRBD2 (5 bases each). This CDR3 spans 14 amino acids. Trimming cost V 5 bases and J 1 base, with 12 bases left between them. Germline lookup yields CDR1 MGHRA and CDR2 YSYEKL. This chain's CDR3 is CASSYRDGSYEQYF. The CDR3 DNA sequence: TGCGCCAGCAGCTACCGGGACGGGTCCTACGAGCAGTACTTC.

V and J are TRBV9 and TRBJ1-3; perhaps TRBD1 as D (6 bases). The V end lost 3 bases, the J end lost 4 bases, and 14 bases lay between the germline ends. In germline, CDR1 is SGDLS, CDR2 YYNGEE. CDR3 size: 15 residues. DNA of the CDR3: TGTGCCAGCAGCGCTTCAGGGGTGGGAGGAAACACCATATATTTT. Translated: CASSASGVGGNTIYF. The full variable domain, its missing parts supplied by reference TRBV9 and TRBJ1-3, is DSGVTQTPKHLITATGQRVTLRCSPRSGDLSVYWYQQSLDQGLQFLIQYYNGEERAKGNILERFSAQQFPDLHSELNLSSLELGDSALYFCASSASGVGGNTIYFGEGSWLTVV.

V gene TRBV19 combines with J gene TRBJ2-5, with TRBD1 identical over 9 bases. The CDR3 contains 14 residues. Germline trimming cut 4 bases from V and 2 bases from J; bases unmatched to any gene: 2. Germline V gives CDR1 LNHDA, CDR2 SQIVND (reference sequence). Here the CDR3 DNA reads TGTGCCAGTAGTACGACAGGGGGTCAAGAGACCCAGTACTTC. As protein: CASSTTGGQETQYF.

This clone qualifies as medium-sized. The gene calls are TRBV4-1 and TRBJ2-7; 11 bases line up with TRBD2. Germline values: CDR1 MGHRA, CDR2 YSYEKL. Germline trimming cut 2 bases from V and 3 bases from J; bases unmatched to any gene: 3. CDR3 size: 15 residues. This CDR3 reads CASSQRLAGSYEQYF. CDR3 nucleotides: TGCGCCAGCAGCCAACGACTAGCGGGGAGCTACGAGCAGTACTTC.

The gene calls are TRBV6-1 and TRBJ2-7; 7 bases align to TRBD1. Per the germline V gene, CDR1 is MNHNS and CDR2 is SASEGT. The CDR3 is made up of 14 amino acids. V lost 4 bases, J lost 2 bases, and 5 bases stayed unmatched. The CDR3: CASSANRGPYEQYF. DNA for the CDR3: TGTGCCAGCAGTGCTAACAGGGGTCCCTACGAGCAGTACTTC.

CDR3 in amino acids: CASSIASGSYNEQFF. CDR3 sequence (DNA): TGTGCCAGTAGTATAGCTAGCGGGTCTTACAATGAGCAGTTCTTC. V is TRBV19 and J is TRBJ2-1; TRBD2 agrees at 8 bases. V trimming: 1 base; J trimming: 4 bases; junction bases outside the gene matches: 3. Germline CDR1 is LNHDA and CDR2 is SQIVND (reference sequence). CDR3 length: 15 amino acids.

The V gene is TRBV28, the J gene TRBJ2-2, with 8 bases identical to TRBD1. J gave up 3 bases and V 5 bases, and 5 bases lay outside the gene matches. The CDR3 spans 15 residues. Germline CDR1 reads MDHEN; CDR2 reads SYDVKM. The CDR3 is CASSGGQGYTGELFF. CDR3 DNA: TGTGCCAGCAGTGGCGGACAGGGATACACCGGGGAGCTGTTTTTT.

This chain joins TRBV10-1 and TRBJ1-3; D call uncertain. CDR1 WNHNN and CDR2 SYGVQD come from the germline V gene (reference sequence). The CDR3 loop spans 14 amino acids. Trimming removed 9 bases from V and 0 bases from J, with 12 bases in between. CDR3 amino acids: CASRKESSGNTIYF. The CDR3 nucleotides are TGCGCCAGTAGAAAGGAGAGCTCTGGAAACACCATATATTTT.

The table lists this clone with a count of one. The chain recombines TRBV19 with TRBJ2-1; maybe TRBD2 (6 bases). The CDR3 runs to 15 residues. V shed 6 bases and J shed 4 bases, with 16 bases lying between them. Germline CDR1 and CDR2: LNHDA and SQIVND (reference sequence). CDR3 in amino acids: CASSPGIAVYNEQFF. The CDR3 nucleotides are TGTGCCAGTAGCCCGGGGATAGCGGTTTACAATGAGCAGTTCTTC.

The rearrangement joins TRBV19 to TRBJ2-3; possibly TRBD2 for D (5 bases). Germline V gene sequence: CDR1 LNHDA, CDR2 SQIVND (reference sequence). Trimming stripped 4 bases from V and 2 bases from J, with 16 bases between. The CDR3 extends over 16 amino acids. CDR3 sequence: CASSKLSRVSTDTQYF. DNA for the CDR3: TGTGCCAGTAGTAAACTCTCGCGGGTCTCCACAGATACGCAGTATTTT.

The rearrangement uses TRBV5-6 and TRBJ2-1, with D possibly TRBD1 on 6 matching bases. The CDR3 runs to 12 residues. Germline assignment: CDR1 SGHDT and CDR2 YYEEEE. Trimming shortened V by 9 bases and J by 4 bases, and 11 bases separated the two germline ends. This CDR3 reads CATGTRYNEQFF. Written as DNA, the CDR3 is TGTGCCACCGGGACACGGTACAATGAGCAGTTCTTC.

The V gene is TRBV27, the J gene TRBJ2-5, with TRBD1 matching over 8 bases. Germline assignment: CDR1 MNHEY and CDR2 SMNVEV (reference sequence). This CDR3 is built from 15 residues. V was clipped by 3 bases and J by 5 bases; unmatched bases: 8. In nucleotides, the CDR3 is TGTGCCAGCAGTTTGTGGCAGGGGGCTGGGGAGACCCAGTACTTC. Translating gives CASSLWQGAGETQYF.

The chain couples TRBV5-1 to TRBJ1-5; 9 positions match TRBD1. V lost 4 bases to trimming and J lost 4 bases; unmatched junction nucleotides: 6. Germline V gene data show CDR1 as SGHRS and CDR2 as YFSETQ. CDR3 length equals 15 residues. CDR3 coding DNA: TGCGCCAGCAGCCAAGGACAGGGGAGGAATCAGCCCCAGCATTTT. The encoded protein is CASSQGQGRNQPQHF.

This chain connects TRBV6-6 to TRBJ1-2; D is undetermined. The germline CDR1 and CDR2 sequences are MNHNY and SVGAGI (reference sequence). V shed 5 bases and J shed 8 bases, with 12 bases lying between them. This CDR3 has 12 residues. This CDR3 reads CASSPSSVGYTF. The CDR3 bases are TGTGCCAGCAGTCCGAGTTCGGTAGGCTACACCTTC.

This clone has a single count. V and J are TRBV12-5 and TRBJ2-1; 14 positions match TRBD2. The length of the CDR3 is 16 residues. V shed 5 bases and J 7 bases; nucleotides not matched to a gene: 7. Germline V gives CDR1 LGHNT, CDR2 FRNRAP. The DNA of the CDR3 is TGTGCTAGTGGTCCGACTAGCGGGAGGGCCTTTAATGAGCAGTTCTTC. Protein product: CASGPTSGRAFNEQFF.

This clone was recorded only once. The chain joins TRBV6-4 to TRBJ2-2; the D gene is possibly TRBD2 (7 bases). Trimming stripped 2 bases from V and 6 bases from J, with 19 bases between. The CDR3 spans 17 residues. The V gene's germline CDR1 is MRHNA and CDR2 SNTAGT. The CDR3 is CASSDGGDTLSAGELFF. The CDR3, as DNA: TGTGCCAGCAGTGACGGGGGGGACACTCTCTCGGCCGGGGAGCTGTTTTTT.

On this clone itself: A single base separates this from a much larger clone, so it may be a read error. J is TRBJ2-2 and V is TRBV27; 11 bases match TRBD1. Germline V gene data show CDR1 as MNHEY and CDR2 as SMNVEV (reference sequence). The ends lost 7 bases at V and 7 bases at J; junction bases unmatched: 11. The CDR3 runs to 16 residues. CDR3 coding DNA: TGTGCCAGCAACCGAGGGACAGGGGGTCAGTACGGGGAGCTGTTTTTT. This codes for CASNRGTGGQYGELFF.

CDR3 bases: TGTGCCAACAGCAGGGGGCGGATCTATGGCTACACCTTC. Amino acid sequence: CANSRGRIYGYTF. This chain joins TRBV10-3 and TRBJ1-2, with 8 bases fitting TRBD1. There are 13 residues in the CDR3. Germline CDR1 and CDR2: ENHRY and SYGVKD. V dropped 10 bases and J dropped 4; count of bases not matched to a gene: 8.

DNA for the CDR3: TGTGCCAGCAGCTTTATGCCGAGGGCCAACGGCAATGAGCAGTTCTTC. Translation: CASSFMPRANGNEQFF. The chain combines TRBV7-9 with TRBJ2-1; D perhaps matches TRBD2 (5 bases). The CDR3 totals 16 residues. V was clipped by 3 bases and J by 6 bases, with 18 bases between them. Germline V gives CDR1 SEHNR, CDR2 FQNEAQ (reference sequence).

This chain uses TRBV5-4 with TRBJ2-7; 8 nucleotides align to TRBD2. The V segment lost 3 bases and the J segment 3 bases; nucleotides outside the gene matches: 8. Germline CDR1 is SGHNT and CDR2 is YYREEE (reference sequence). This CDR3 comprises 15 residues. The CDR3 loop is CASSSDTGTSYEQYF. CDR3 DNA sequence: TGTGCCAGCAGCTCGGACACCGGGACTAGCTACGAGCAGTACTTC.

This chain links TRBV25-1 with TRBJ1-1; weak D call: TRBD1 (5 bases). The V gene lost 5 bases and the J gene lost 3 bases, with 10 bases spanning the gap. Per germline, CDR1 MGHDK and CDR2 SYGVNS. The CDR3 has 13 residues. The CDR3 DNA reads TGTGCCAGCAGTAGGGGCAGAGACACTGAAGCTTTCTTT. Translation gives CASSRGRDTEAFF. Complete variable domain (other parts from reference TRBV25-1 and TRBJ1-1): EADIYQTPRYLVIGTGKKITLECSQTMGHDKMYWYQQDPGMELHLIHYSYGVNSTEKGDLSSESTVSRIRTEHFPLTLESARPSHTSQYLCASSRGRDTEAFFGQGTRLTVV.